The clone carrying this T cell receptor beta chain was seen more than once but under ten times. Each gene name is a mouse one. The read terminates 4 residues before the CDR3 end, so the remaining end is supplied by the germline J gene. The sample is drawn from a study of CD8+ T cells in alopecia areata. Sequencing used cDNA as its template, made by extracting RNA and reverse transcribing it. The protocol was immunoSEQ multiplex PCR, while the TCRdb copy is restricted to in-frame clones and leaves out a portion. The record shows roughly 260,000 clones for this sample, with no singletons present. Cutaneous lymph nodes were pooled and cells sorted by CD4, CD8alpha, NKG2D, NKG2ACE and more. V shed 0 bases, J shed 0 bases, and the junction held 4 bases outside the gene matches. The CDR3 covers 17 residues. The germline V gene has CDR1 LGHNA and CDR2 YNLKQL (reference sequence).

Sequencing was done on a sample of CD4+ T cells sorted from a lymph node. This TCR was recovered from a C3H/HeJ mouse with alopecia areata. The strain is characterized by the MHC haplotype H2-k. The V gene is TRBV5, the J gene TRBJ2-1, with 8 bases aligning to TRBD1. The CDR3 bases that were read are TGTGCCAGCAGCCAAGAGGCGGACAGGGATAACTATGCT. Translation gives CASSQEADRDNYA. The full CDR3 protein is CASSQEADRDNYAEQFF.